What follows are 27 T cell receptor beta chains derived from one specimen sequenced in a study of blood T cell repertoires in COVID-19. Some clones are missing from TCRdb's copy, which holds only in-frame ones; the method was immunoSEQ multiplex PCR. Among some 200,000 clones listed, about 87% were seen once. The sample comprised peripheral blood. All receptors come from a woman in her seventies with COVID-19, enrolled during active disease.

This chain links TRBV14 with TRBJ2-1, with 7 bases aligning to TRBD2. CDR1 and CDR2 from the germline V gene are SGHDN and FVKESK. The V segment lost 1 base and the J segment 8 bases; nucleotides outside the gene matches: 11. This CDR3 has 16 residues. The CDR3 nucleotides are TGTGCCAGCAGCCAAGTCGGGGGGTTTGTAGGTGATGAGCAGTTCTTC. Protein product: CASSQVGGFVGDEQFF.

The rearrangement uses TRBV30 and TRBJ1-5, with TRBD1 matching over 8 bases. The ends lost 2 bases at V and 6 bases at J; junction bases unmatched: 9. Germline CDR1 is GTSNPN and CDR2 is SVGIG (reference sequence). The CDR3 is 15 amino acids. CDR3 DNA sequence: TGTGCCTGGAGTTTCACCGGGACAGGACCTCAGCCCCAGCATTTT. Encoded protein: CAWSFTGTGPQPQHF. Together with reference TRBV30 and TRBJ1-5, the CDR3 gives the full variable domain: SQTIHQWPATLVQPVGSPLSLECTVEGTSNPNLYWYRQAAGRGLQLLFYSVGIGQISSEVPQNLSASRPQDRQFILSSKKLLLSDSGFYLCAWSFTGTGPQPQHFGDGTRLSIL.

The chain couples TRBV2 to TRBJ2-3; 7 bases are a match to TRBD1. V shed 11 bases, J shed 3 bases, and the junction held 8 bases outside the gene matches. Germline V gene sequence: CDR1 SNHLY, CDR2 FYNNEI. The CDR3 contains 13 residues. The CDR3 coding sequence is TGTGCCGGAAAGACAGGGATGACAGATACGCAGTATTTT. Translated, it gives CAGKTGMTDTQYF.

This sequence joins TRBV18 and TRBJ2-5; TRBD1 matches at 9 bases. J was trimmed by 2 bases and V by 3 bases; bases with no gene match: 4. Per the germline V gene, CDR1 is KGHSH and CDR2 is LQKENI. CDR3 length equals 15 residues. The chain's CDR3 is CASSPGQGRQETQYF. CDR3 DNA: TGTGCCAGCTCACCGGGACAGGGAAGACAAGAGACCCAGTACTTC. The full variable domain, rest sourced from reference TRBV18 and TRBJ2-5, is NAGVMQNPRHLVRRRGQEARLRCSPMKGHSHVYWYRQLPEEGLKFMVYLQKENIIDESGMPKERFSAEFPKEGPSILRIQQVVRGDSAAYFCASSPGQGRQETQYFGPGTRLLVL.

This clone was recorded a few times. CDR3 sequence (DNA): TGTGCCAGCAGAAACCGCGGGAGACCTGGAAACACCATATATTTT. Its translation: CASRNRGRPGNTIYF. The rearrangement links TRBV28 to TRBJ1-3; D uncertain. From germline, CDR1 is MDHEN and CDR2 SYDVKM. V was shortened by 6 bases and J by 2 bases, with 14 bases between the two germline ends. This CDR3 is built from 15 residues.

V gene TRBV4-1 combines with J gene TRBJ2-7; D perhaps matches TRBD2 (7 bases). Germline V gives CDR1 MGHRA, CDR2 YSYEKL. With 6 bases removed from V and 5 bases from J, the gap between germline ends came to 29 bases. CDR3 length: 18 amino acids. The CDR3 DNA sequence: TGCGCCAGCAGTCCAGATACGGTGGGGGGGCGCCGAGCGGACGAGCAGTACTTC. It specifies CASSPDTVGGRRADEQYF.

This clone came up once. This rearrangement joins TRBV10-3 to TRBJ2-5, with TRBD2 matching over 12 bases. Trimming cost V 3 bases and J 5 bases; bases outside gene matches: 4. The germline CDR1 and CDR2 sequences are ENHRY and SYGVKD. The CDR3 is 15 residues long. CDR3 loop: CAISDLGTSGETQYF. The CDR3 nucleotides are TGTGCCATCAGTGATCTAGGGACTAGCGGGGAGACCCAGTACTTC.

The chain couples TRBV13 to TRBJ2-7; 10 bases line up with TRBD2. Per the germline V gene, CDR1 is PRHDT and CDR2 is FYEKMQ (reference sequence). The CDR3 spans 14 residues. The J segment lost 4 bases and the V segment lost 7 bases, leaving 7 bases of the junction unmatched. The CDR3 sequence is CASKLAGGWYEQYF. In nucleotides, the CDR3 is TGTGCCAGCAAATTAGCGGGAGGATGGTACGAGCAGTACTTC. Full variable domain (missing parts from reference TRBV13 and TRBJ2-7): AAGVIQSPRHLIKEKRETATLKCYPIPRHDTVYWYQQGPGQDPQFLISFYEKMQSDKGSIPDRFSAQQFSDYHSELNMSSLELGDSALYFCASKLAGGWYEQYFGPGTRLTVT.

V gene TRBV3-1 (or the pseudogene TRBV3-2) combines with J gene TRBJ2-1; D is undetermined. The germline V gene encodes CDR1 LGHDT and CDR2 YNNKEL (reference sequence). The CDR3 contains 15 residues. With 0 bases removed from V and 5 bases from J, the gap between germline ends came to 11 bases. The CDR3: CASSQDLTLNNEQFF. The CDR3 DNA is TGTGCCAGCAGCCAAGATTTGACACTCAACAATGAGCAGTTCTTC.

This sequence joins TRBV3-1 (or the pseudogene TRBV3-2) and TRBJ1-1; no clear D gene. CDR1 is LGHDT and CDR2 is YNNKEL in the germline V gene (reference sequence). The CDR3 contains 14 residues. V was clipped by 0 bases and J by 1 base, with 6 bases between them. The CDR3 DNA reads TGTGCCAGCAGCCAAGATCTCAGGAACACTGAAGCTTTCTTT. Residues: CASSQDLRNTEAFF.

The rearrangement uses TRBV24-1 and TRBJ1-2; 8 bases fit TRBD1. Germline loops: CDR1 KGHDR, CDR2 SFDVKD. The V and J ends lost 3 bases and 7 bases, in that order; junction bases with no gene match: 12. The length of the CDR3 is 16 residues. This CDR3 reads CATSDPTADRGFGYTF. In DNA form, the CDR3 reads TGTGCCACCAGTGATCCCACCGCCGACAGGGGTTTTGGCTACACCTTC.

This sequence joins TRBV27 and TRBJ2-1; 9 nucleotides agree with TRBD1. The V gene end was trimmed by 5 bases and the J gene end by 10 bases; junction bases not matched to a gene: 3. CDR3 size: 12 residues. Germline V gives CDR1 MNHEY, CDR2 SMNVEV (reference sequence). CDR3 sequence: CASSTGTGEQFF. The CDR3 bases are TGTGCCAGCAGTACTGGGACAGGGGAGCAGTTCTTC.

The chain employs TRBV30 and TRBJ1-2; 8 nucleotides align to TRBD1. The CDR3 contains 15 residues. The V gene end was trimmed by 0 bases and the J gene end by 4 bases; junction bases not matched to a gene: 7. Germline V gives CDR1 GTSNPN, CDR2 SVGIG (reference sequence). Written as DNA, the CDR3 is TGTGCCTGGAGTGTACTCGGACAGGGTGGCTATGGCTACACCTTC. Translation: CAWSVLGQGGYGYTF.

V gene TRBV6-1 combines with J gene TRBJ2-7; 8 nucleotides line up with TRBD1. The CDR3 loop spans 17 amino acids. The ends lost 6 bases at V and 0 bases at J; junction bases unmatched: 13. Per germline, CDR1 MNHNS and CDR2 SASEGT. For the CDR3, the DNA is TGTGCCAGCAGCGAAACCGGCAGGACAGGGATCTCCTACGAGCAGTACTTC. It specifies CASSETGRTGISYEQYF.

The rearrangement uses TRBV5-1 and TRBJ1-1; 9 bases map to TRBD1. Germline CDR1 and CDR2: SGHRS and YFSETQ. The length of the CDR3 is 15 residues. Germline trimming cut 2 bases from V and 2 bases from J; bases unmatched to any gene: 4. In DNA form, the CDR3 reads TGCGCCAGCAGCTTCTACAGGGGGCCAAACACTGAAGCTTTCTTT. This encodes CASSFYRGPNTEAFF.

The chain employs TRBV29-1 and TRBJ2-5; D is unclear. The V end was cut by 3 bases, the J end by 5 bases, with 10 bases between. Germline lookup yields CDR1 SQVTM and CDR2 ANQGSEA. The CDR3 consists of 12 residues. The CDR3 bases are TGCAGCGTTGATAGCCCGCGGGAGACCCAGTACTTC. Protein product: CSVDSPRETQYF.

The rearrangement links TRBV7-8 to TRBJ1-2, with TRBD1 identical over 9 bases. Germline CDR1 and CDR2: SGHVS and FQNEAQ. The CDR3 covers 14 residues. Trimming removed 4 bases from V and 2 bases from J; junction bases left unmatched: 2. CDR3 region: CASSWDRVNYGYTF. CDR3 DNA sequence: TGTGCCAGCAGCTGGGACAGGGTAAACTATGGCTACACCTTC.

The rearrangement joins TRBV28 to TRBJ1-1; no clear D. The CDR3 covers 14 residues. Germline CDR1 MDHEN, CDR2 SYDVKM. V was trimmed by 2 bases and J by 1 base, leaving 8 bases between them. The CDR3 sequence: CASSLLTTNTEAFF. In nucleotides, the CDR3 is TGTGCCAGCAGTTTACTGACAACGAACACTGAAGCTTTCTTT.

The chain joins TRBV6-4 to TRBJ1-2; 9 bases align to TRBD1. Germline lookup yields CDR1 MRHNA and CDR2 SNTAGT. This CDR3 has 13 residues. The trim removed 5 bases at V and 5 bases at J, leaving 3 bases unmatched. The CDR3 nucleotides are TGTGCCAGCAGTTTTGACAGGGGGTATGGCTACACCTTC. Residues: CASSFDRGYGYTF.

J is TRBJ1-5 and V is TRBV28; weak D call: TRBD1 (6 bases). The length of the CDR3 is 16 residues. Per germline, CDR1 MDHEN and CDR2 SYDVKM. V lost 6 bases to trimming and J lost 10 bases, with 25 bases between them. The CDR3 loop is CASSRARGGARDPQHF. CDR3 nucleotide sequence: TGTGCCAGCAGCAGAGCGAGGGGGGGGGCGCGGGATCCCCAGCATTTT.

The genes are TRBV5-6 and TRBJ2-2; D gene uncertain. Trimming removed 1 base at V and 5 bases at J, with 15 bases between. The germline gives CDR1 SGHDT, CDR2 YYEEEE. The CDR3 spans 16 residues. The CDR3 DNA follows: TGTGCCAGCAGCTTGTTGGTTTTGATTAGAACCGGGGAGCTGTTTTTT. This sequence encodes CASSLLVLIRTGELFF. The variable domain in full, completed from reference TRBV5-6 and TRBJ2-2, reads DAGVTQSPTHLIKTRGQQVTLRCSPKSGHDTVSWYQQALGQGPQFIFQYYEEEERQRGNFPDRFSGHQFPNYSSELNVNALLLGDSALYLCASSLLVLIRTGELFFGEGSRLTVL.

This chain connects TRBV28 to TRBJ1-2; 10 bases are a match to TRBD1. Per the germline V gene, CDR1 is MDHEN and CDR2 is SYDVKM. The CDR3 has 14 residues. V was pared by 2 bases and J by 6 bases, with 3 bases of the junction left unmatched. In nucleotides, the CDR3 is TGTGCCAGCAGTTTAGACAGGGGGCGGGATGGCTACACCTTC. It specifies CASSLDRGRDGYTF.

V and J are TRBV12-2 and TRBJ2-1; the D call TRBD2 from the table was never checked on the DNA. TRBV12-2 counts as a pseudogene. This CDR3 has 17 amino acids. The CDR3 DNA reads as TGTGCAAGTCGCGATGGGAAGTGTGGTAGCGGGAGATATGAGCAGTTCTTC. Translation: CASRDGKCGSGRYEQFF.

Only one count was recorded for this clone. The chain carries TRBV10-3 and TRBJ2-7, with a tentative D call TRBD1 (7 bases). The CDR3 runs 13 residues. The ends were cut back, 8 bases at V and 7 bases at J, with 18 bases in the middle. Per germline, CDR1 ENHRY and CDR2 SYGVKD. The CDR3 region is CAIGGTDLGEQYF. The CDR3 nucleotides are TGTGCCATCGGAGGGACAGACCTAGGGGAGCAGTACTTC.

The DNA of the CDR3 is TGTGCCAGCAGCCAAGATTGGACAGGGAGCAAACTGTTTTTT. Translated, it gives CASSQDWTGSKLFF. The chain recombines TRBV14 with TRBJ1-4; TRBD1 matches 8 bases. The CDR3 loop spans 14 amino acids. Per the germline V gene, CDR1 is SGHDN and CDR2 is FVKESK. J was trimmed by 11 bases and V by 0 bases; bases with no gene match: 5.

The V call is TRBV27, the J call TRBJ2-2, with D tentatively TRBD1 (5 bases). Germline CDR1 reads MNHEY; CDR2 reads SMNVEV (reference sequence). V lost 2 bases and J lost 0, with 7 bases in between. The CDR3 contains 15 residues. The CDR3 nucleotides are TGTGCCAGCAGTTTAACAGGAGCGAACACCGGGGAGCTGTTTTTT. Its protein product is CASSLTGANTGELFF.

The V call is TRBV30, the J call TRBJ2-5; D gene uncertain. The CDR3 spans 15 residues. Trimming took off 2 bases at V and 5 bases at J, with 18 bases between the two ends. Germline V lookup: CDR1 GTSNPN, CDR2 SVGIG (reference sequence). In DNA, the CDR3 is TGTGCCTGGAGTATCACATCGGGTCCGCAGGAGACCCAGTACTTC. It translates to CAWSITSGPQETQYF.